These 2 T cell receptor beta chains share one sample of origin, sequenced in a study of cytomegalovirus exposure and HLA in healthy donors. The PCR made use of 60 Vbeta and 13 Jbeta primers. TCRdb's copy holds only in-frame clones and misses some; the assay was immunoSEQ multiplex PCR. The sample has roughly 150,000 clones; about 85% are singletons. Sample: PBMCs. The receptors were gathered from a boy aged 2 to 9 in good health and CMV-seronegative.

Worth noting for this clone: A junction end diverges from the germline sequence, so it may reflect a read error. This chain connects TRBV2 to TRBJ2-1, with D possibly TRBD2 on 6 matching bases. CDR3 length: 12 amino acids. CDR1 is SNHLY, CDR2 FYNNEI, per germline. CDR3 sequence reads: CASSREPEFKVF. DNA for the CDR3: TGTGCCAGCAGCCGGGAGCCCGAATTCAAGGTCTTC.

The rearrangement uses TRBV19 and TRBJ1-5; D is perhaps TRBD1 (6 bases). With 3 bases removed from V and 4 bases from J, the gap between germline ends came to 13 bases. The CDR3 has 15 residues. Germline CDR1 and CDR2: LNHDA and SQIVND (reference sequence). CDR3 coding DNA: TGTGCCAGTAGTATGATGGGGGCAGGGAATCAGCCCCAGCATTTT. It yields the protein CASSMMGAGNQPQHF.